One sample yielded the 31 T cell receptor beta chains listed below, sequenced in a study of T cell responses to AZD1222 COVID-19 vaccine. Profiling relied on immunoSEQ multiplex PCR, and the TCRdb table lists in-frame clones only, not all of them. The table shows some 74,000 clones, with 70% to 90% occurring only once. The sample in question was peripheral blood, obtained 28 days after the second AZD1222 dose. The receptors here all came from an adult who received the AZD1222 COVID-19 vaccine.

The chain has TRBV19 and TRBJ1-3, with D unresolved. Trimming cost V 5 bases and J 0 bases, with 14 bases left between them. The germline V gene encodes CDR1 LNHDA and CDR2 SQIVND (reference sequence). The CDR3 loop spans 16 amino acids. The CDR3 region has the DNA TGTGCCAGTAGTCCCGGACGCAGAGCCTCTGGAAACACCATATATTTT. Amino acid sequence: CASSPGRRASGNTIYF.

The chain links TRBV6-5 to TRBJ2-7; D may be TRBD2 (6 bases). CDR1 is MNHEY and CDR2 is SVGAGI in the germline V gene. Trimming took off 5 bases at V and 2 bases at J, with 13 bases between the two ends. This CDR3 spans 14 amino acids. CDR3 sequence: CASSLSGPTYEQYF. CDR3 nucleotides: TGTGCCAGCAGTCTTAGCGGTCCAACCTACGAGCAGTACTTC.

This clone turned up a few times. The chain uses TRBV4-3 and TRBJ2-1; D call uncertain. The germline V and J ends were trimmed by 1 base and 5 bases, with 12 bases remaining between them. The CDR3 is made up of 15 amino acids. CDR1 LGHNA and CDR2 YSLEER come from the germline V gene. The CDR3 nucleotides read TGCGCCAGCAGCCAAGCAGTAATGGAAAACAATGAGCAGTTCTTC. As protein: CASSQAVMENNEQFF.

The chain has TRBV3-1 (or the pseudogene TRBV3-2) and TRBJ1-1, with D maybe TRBD1 (6 bases). The germline CDR1 and CDR2 sequences are LGHDT and YNNKEL (reference sequence). The germline V and J ends were trimmed by 2 bases and 3 bases, with 16 bases remaining between them. CDR3 length: 16 residues. This chain's CDR3 is CASSQQGLGSDTEAFF. The CDR3 coding sequence is TGTGCCAGCAGCCAACAGGGGTTGGGGTCGGACACTGAAGCTTTCTTT.

Here the CDR3 reads CASSPNRGGDEQFF. CDR3 bases: TGTGCCAGTAGTCCAAACCGCGGCGGGGATGAGCAGTTCTTC. The chain couples TRBV19 to TRBJ2-1, with D possibly being TRBD2 (6 bases). Per germline, CDR1 LNHDA and CDR2 SQIVND (reference sequence). V lost 5 bases to trimming and J lost 8 bases, with 16 bases between them. The CDR3 contains 14 residues. Full variable domain (remainder filled in from reference TRBV19 and TRBJ2-1): DGGITQSPKYLFRKEGQNVTLSCEQNLNHDAMYWYRQDPGQGLRLIYYSQIVNDFQKGDIAEGYSVSREKKESFPLTVTSAQKNPTAFYLCASSPNRGGDEQFFGPGTRLTVL.

This clone was observed a few times. The J gene is TRBJ2-1, the V gene TRBV11-3, with D tentatively TRBD1 or TRBD2 (5 bases each). CDR1 is SGHNT, CDR2 YENEEA, per germline. The CDR3 extends over 15 amino acids. Between the trimmed V and J ends, which lost 2 bases and 6 bases, there was a span of 14 bases. CDR3 amino acids: CASSLRGTGGNEQFF. For the CDR3, the DNA is TGTGCCAGCAGCTTAAGGGGAACCGGAGGCAATGAGCAGTTCTTC. Looking up the rest from reference TRBV11-3 and TRBJ2-1 gives the full variable domain: EAGVVQSPRYKIIEKKQPVAFWCNPISGHNTLYWYLQNLGQGPELLIRYENEEAVDDSQLPKDRFSAERLKGVDSTLKIQPAELGDSAVYLCASSLRGTGGNEQFFGPGTRLTVL.

Only one count was recorded for this clone. The chain recombines TRBV6-2 or TRBV6-3 with TRBJ2-5; D gene uncertain. Per germline, CDR1 MNHEY and CDR2 SVGEGT. The ends were cut back, 4 bases at V and 5 bases at J, with 8 bases in the middle. The CDR3 consists of 12 residues. CDR3 in DNA: TGTGCCAGCAGTTCCTCCACGGAGACCCAGTACTTC. This sequence encodes CASSSSTETQYF.

The chain recombines TRBV10-3 with TRBJ2-7, with a weak D call TRBD1 (6 bases). Germline V gene sequence: CDR1 ENHRY, CDR2 SYGVKD. The CDR3 has 15 amino acids. Trimming pared 2 bases from V and 4 bases from J, leaving 15 bases between. The CDR3 DNA sequence: TGTGCCATCAGTGAGGGGGCAGGGGACATGTACGAGCAGTACTTC. Its translation is CAISEGAGDMYEQYF.

The chain couples TRBV30 to TRBJ1-3, with unresolved D. The CDR3 sequence is 12 residues long. Trimming stripped 0 bases from V and 8 bases from J, with 8 bases between. Germline CDR1 reads GTSNPN; CDR2 reads SVGIG (reference sequence). DNA for the CDR3: TGTGCCTGGAGTGTAATACCGGACACCATATATTTT. This encodes CAWSVIPDTIYF. The full variable domain, with the rest looked up from reference TRBV30 and TRBJ1-3, is SQTIHQWPATLVQPVGSPLSLECTVEGTSNPNLYWYRQAAGRGLQLLFYSVGIGQISSEVPQNLSASRPQDRQFILSSKKLLLSDSGFYLCAWSVIPDTIYFGEGSWLTVV.

The CDR3 spells CASSVEGLAGGHSYNEQFF. CDR3 sequence (DNA): TGTGCCAGCAGCGTAGAGGGACTAGCGGGAGGACACTCCTACAATGAGCAGTTCTTC. The chain employs TRBV9 and TRBJ2-1, with 15 bases matching TRBD2. The germline V gene encodes CDR1 SGDLS and CDR2 YYNGEE. With 0 bases clipped from V and 0 bases from J, the junction kept 4 bases outside the gene matches. The CDR3 length is 19 residues. Full variable domain (outside the CDR3, taken from reference TRBV9 and TRBJ2-1): DSGVTQTPKHLITATGQRVTLRCSPRSGDLSVYWYQQSLDQGLQFLIQYYNGEERAKGNILERFSAQQFPDLHSELNLSSLELGDSALYFCASSVEGLAGGHSYNEQFFGPGTRLTVL.

The chain uses TRBV18 and TRBJ1-5; D unresolved. This CDR3 is 14 amino acids long. V was cut by 3 bases and J by 2 bases, with 8 bases left in between. Germline CDR1 KGHSH, CDR2 LQKENI. CDR3 region: CASSPEDGNQPQHF. For the CDR3, the DNA is TGTGCCAGCTCACCGGAAGACGGCAATCAGCCCCAGCATTTT. Variable domain in full (rest from reference TRBV18 and TRBJ1-5): NAGVMQNPRHLVRRRGQEARLRCSPMKGHSHVYWYRQLPEEGLKFMVYLQKENIIDESGMPKERFSAEFPKEGPSILRIQQVVRGDSAAYFCASSPEDGNQPQHFGDGTRLSIL.

The chain combines TRBV19 with TRBJ1-2, with TRBD1 matching 7 bases. Trimming at V came to 5 bases and at J to 1 base, leaving 19 bases not matched to a gene. The CDR3 runs to 19 residues. Germline V gene sequence: CDR1 LNHDA, CDR2 SQIVND (reference sequence). As DNA, the CDR3 is TGTGCCAGTAGTTCCTCCCACTCCTCGGGACAGCTCTTTAACTATGGCTACACCTTC. Translated, it gives CASSSSHSSGQLFNYGYTF.

The J gene is TRBJ2-3, the V gene TRBV7-2; tentative D call: TRBD2 (5 bases). The CDR3 totals 13 residues. V lost 5 bases and J lost 2, with 8 bases in between. The germline V gene has CDR1 SGHTA and CDR2 FQGNSA. CDR3 loop: CASSRGYTDTQYF. CDR3 bases: TGTGCCAGCAGCCGGGGATACACAGATACGCAGTATTTT.

The chain combines TRBV19 with TRBJ1-1; D is unresolved. The CDR3 has 14 amino acids. V was cut by 4 bases and J by 4 bases, with 13 bases left in between. Germline assignment: CDR1 LNHDA and CDR2 SQIVND (reference sequence). DNA of the CDR3: TGTGCCAGTAGTAGGGCCTGGGAAGGCACTGAAGCTTTCTTT. Its translation is CASSRAWEGTEAFF.

The chain uses TRBV7-8 and TRBJ2-7, with 9 positions matching TRBD1. This CDR3 contains 15 residues. The V gene end was trimmed by 3 bases and the J gene end by 6 bases; junction bases not matched to a gene: 9. Germline lookup yields CDR1 SGHVS and CDR2 FQNEAQ. CDR3 in DNA: TGTGCCAGCAGCTTCTCCGGGACAGGGTTGCTCGAGCAGTACTTC. It yields the protein CASSFSGTGLLEQYF.

CDR3 amino acids: CAWSPSGGLVGELFF. The CDR3 bases are TGTGCCTGGAGCCCATCAGGGGGTCTGGTCGGGGAGCTGTTTTTT. The V and J genes are TRBV30 and TRBJ2-2; 7 bases map to TRBD1. Germline lookup yields CDR1 GTSNPN and CDR2 SVGIG (reference sequence). V was pared by 3 bases and J by 7 bases, with 11 bases of the junction left unmatched. This CDR3 has 15 residues.

The J gene is TRBJ1-2, the V gene TRBV18, with TRBD1 matching over 10 bases. V lost 6 bases and J lost 6; bases outside the gene matches: 10. CDR3 length equals 15 residues. CDR1 and CDR2 from the germline V gene are KGHSH and LQKENI. This chain's CDR3 is CASSRPGTGADGYTF. The CDR3 DNA reads as TGTGCCAGCTCTCGCCCCGGGACAGGGGCGGATGGCTACACCTTC.

The V gene is TRBV6-2 or TRBV6-3, the J gene TRBJ2-5; TRBD1 is a possible D gene (5 bases). Deletions cut 0 bases from V and 9 bases from J, with 11 bases between. Germline V gene sequence: CDR1 MNHEY, CDR2 SVGEGT. The CDR3 consists of 13 residues. The CDR3 protein is CASSYSRQMAQYF. The CDR3 DNA reads TGTGCCAGCAGTTACTCGAGACAGATGGCCCAGTACTTC.

The chain links TRBV29-1 to TRBJ2-7; TRBD2 aligns across 8 bases. Germline lookup yields CDR1 SQVTM and CDR2 ANQGSEA. This CDR3 region has 15 residues. V lost 4 bases to trimming and J lost 1 base; unmatched junction nucleotides: 9. The CDR3 loop reads CSVGGGGTRSYEQYF. DNA for the CDR3: TGCAGCGTTGGGGGGGGCGGGACTAGGTCCTACGAGCAGTACTTC.

The genes are TRBV7-9 and TRBJ2-6; a weak D match, TRBD1 (6 bases). Between the trimmed V and J ends, which lost 2 bases and 4 bases, there was a span of 18 bases. CDR1 and CDR2 from the germline V gene are SEHNR and FQNEAQ (reference sequence). This CDR3 has 18 residues. CDR3 nucleotides: TGTGCCAGCAGCTTAACCCGGACAGCCAGGACCGGGGCCAACGTCCTGACTTTC. Protein: CASSLTRTARTGANVLTF.

This chain connects TRBV5-1 to TRBJ2-7; perhaps D is TRBD1 or TRBD2 (5 bases each). V was trimmed by 3 bases and J by 5 bases, leaving 15 bases between them. The CDR3 is 14 residues long. CDR1 is SGHRS, CDR2 YFSETQ, per germline. The CDR3 DNA sequence: TGCGCCAGCAGCTCCGGGACCCTCCGGGACGAGCAGTACTTC. Its translation: CASSSGTLRDEQYF.

J is TRBJ2-5 and V is TRBV7-6; D is undetermined. The CDR3 consists of 11 residues. CDR1 is SGHVS and CDR2 is FNYEAQ in the germline V gene. V was clipped by 5 bases and J by 1 base, with 2 bases between them. CDR3 sequence reads: CASSRQETQYF. CDR3 nucleotide sequence: TGTGCCAGCAGCCGCCAAGAGACCCAGTACTTC. Looking up the rest from reference TRBV7-6 and TRBJ2-5 gives the full variable domain: GAGVSQSPRYKVTKRGQDVALRCDPISGHVSLYWYRQALGQGPEFLTYFNYEAQQDKSGLPNDRFSAERPEGSISTLTIQRTEQRDSAMYRCASSRQETQYFGPGTRLLVL.

This clone occurred once. The sample has other DNA sequences that encode this CDR3 too. This chain joins TRBV12-3 or TRBV12-4 and TRBJ1-1; D unresolved. The V and J ends lost 1 base and 7 bases respectively, with 4 bases between them. The CDR3 consists of 11 residues. The CDR3 is CASSLGNEAFF. DNA for the CDR3: TGTGCCAGCAGTTTAGGGAATGAAGCTTTCTTT.

This chain connects TRBV10-2 to TRBJ1-3; D remains unclear. This CDR3 is 16 amino acids long. Germline V CDR1 and CDR2: WSHSY, SAAADI. V was trimmed by 0 bases and J by 0 bases, leaving 9 bases between them. CDR3 loop: CASSESRWTSGNTIYF. CDR3 bases: TGCGCCAGCAGTGAGTCGAGGTGGACCTCTGGAAACACCATATATTTT.

The rearrangement joins TRBV7-9 to TRBJ2-6; D is possibly TRBD1 (5 bases). Per the germline V gene, CDR1 is SEHNR and CDR2 is FQNEAQ (reference sequence). The length of the CDR3 is 16 residues. Trimming took 4 bases from V and 0 from J, leaving 10 bases between them. CDR3 sequence (DNA): TGTGCCAGCAGCTCCGACAGTCACTCTGGGGCCAACGTCCTGACTTTC. It encodes CASSSDSHSGANVLTF.

The CDR3 loop reads CASSLEGTGRYGYTF. The CDR3 DNA is TGCGCCAGCAGCCTCGAAGGAACAGGTCGCTATGGCTACACCTTC. The V and J genes are TRBV5-1 and TRBJ1-2; weak D call: TRBD1 (5 bases). The CDR3 runs 15 residues. The germline V gene has CDR1 SGHRS and CDR2 YFSETQ. Trimming cost V 4 bases and J 4 bases, with 17 bases left between them.

V is TRBV18 and J is TRBJ2-5; perhaps TRBD2 as D (5 bases). The germline gives CDR1 KGHSH, CDR2 LQKENI. The CDR3 covers 12 residues. The germline V and J ends were trimmed by 3 bases and 5 bases, with 7 bases remaining between them. In nucleotides, the CDR3 is TGTGCCAGCTCACCTCGAGGGGAGACCCAGTACTTC. Protein: CASSPRGETQYF.

CDR3 loop: CASSLKGPSRRGSSYNEQFF. Written as DNA, the CDR3 is TGTGCCAGCAGTTTAAAGGGGCCATCGCGAAGGGGATCCTCCTACAATGAGCAGTTCTTC. V is TRBV27 and J is TRBJ2-1, with D perhaps TRBD1 (5 bases). The CDR3 has 20 residues. Germline V gene data show CDR1 as MNHEY and CDR2 as SMNVEV (reference sequence). Trimming stripped 2 bases from V and 0 bases from J, with 23 bases between.

The CDR3 nucleotides read TGTGCCAGCAGCCGGGGCTTGCTGACTTTCTTT. This codes for CASSRGLLTFF. V and J are TRBV9 and TRBJ1-1; weak D call: TRBD1 (5 bases). Germline CDR1 SGDLS, CDR2 YYNGEE. CDR3 length equals 11 residues. Trimming removed 4 bases at V and 12 bases at J, with 13 bases between.

This clone was counted a single time. Other DNA sequences in the same sample also yield this CDR3. The J gene is TRBJ1-1, the V gene TRBV6-5, with a possible D match to TRBD1 (5 bases). The V gene's germline CDR1 is MNHEY and CDR2 SVGAGI. This CDR3 is built from 14 residues. Between the trimmed V and J ends, which lost 3 bases and 1 base, there was a span of 9 bases. CDR3 residues: CASSYGGTNTEAFF. CDR3 nucleotide sequence: TGTGCCAGCAGTTATGGGGGAACGAACACTGAAGCTTTCTTT.

This CDR3 is CASRSPDRNEKLFF. The CDR3 DNA reads TGTGCCAGCAGGTCACCGGACAGGAATGAAAAACTGTTTTTT. The rearrangement joins TRBV6-5 to TRBJ1-4; 7 nucleotides line up with TRBD1. V was clipped by 6 bases and J by 5 bases; unmatched bases: 6. The CDR3 sequence is 14 residues long. Germline-derived CDR1 and CDR2 are MNHEY and SVGAGI.